The TCR beta chain described here comes from a study of blood T cell repertoires in COVID-19 (dated by TCRdb to the early 2020s). General notes on the study: Collaborator samples came from the United States, Italy and Spain and covered acute and convalescent phases of COVID-19. Deeply sampled blood TCRbeta repertoires from subjects exposed to, actively infected with, or recovered from COVID-19 were included in the dataset. The material from the prospective study consisted of cDNA or gDNA derived from T cells, B-cell-depleted T cells, or PBMCs. Nearly every sample came with metadata listing a de-identified subject ID, COVID-19 status, age in years and sex. The samples were drawn from two sources: the first 160 participants of the ongoing ImmuneRACE study, and 950 to 1,500 subjects contributed by 6 global collaborators. Where HLA class I and class II types were available, the types were taken from metadata supplied by the sample provider, not from assay-based typing. The repertoires were made available in a free public database intended to serve as a resource for research on the immune response to SARS-CoV-2. Study-level results and caveats: The quantity of clinical and demographic metadata differed by source and by participant and was supplied without curation.

To note about this clone: What this receptor recognizes is not known. It has no much larger one-base neighbor in the sample; base qualities were not kept.

TCRbeta CDR3 regions were amplified from genomic DNA using the immunoSEQ Assay, a bias-controlled multiplex PCR. On the study's bioinformatics: The number of nucleated cells in each sample was estimated from the amplification of reference gene primers within the assay. To quantify the absolute abundance of each unique TCRbeta CDR3 rearrangement, sequence reads were collapsed and filtered. For each sample, productive Simpson clonality was calculated as the square root of Simpson's diversity index over productive rearrangements. TCRdb took over this immuneACCESS table, retaining in-frame rearrangements with V and J assigned. Such tables are incomplete; in checked studies, under half of the missing clones stem from an unresolved V gene, and the remainder is unexplained. Clone size and the V and J calls come from that table; the DNA yielded D and trimming. A total of roughly 290,000 clones appear in this sample, more than 70% of them only once. The ten largest clones capture about 7.8% of the sample.

Taken from cysteine to phenylalanine, the CDR3 has 16 residues. The only DNA kept is the CDR3, 48 bases in frame from the first base. V has 0 bases trimmed and J has 6 bases trimmed; junction bases matching no gene number 10. CDR1 and CDR2, per the germline V gene (reference sequence), are SGHNT and YYREEE. Samples from volunteer blood donors who had recovered from COVID-19 were contributed by a second Seattle source. Each collaborating institution followed its own protocols to collect whole blood in K2EDTA tubes. For TCRbeta analysis, collaborator samples were shipped as frozen whole blood, as isolated PBMCs, or as DNA extracted from either sample type.

This sequence uses TRBV5-4 and TRBJ1-2; TRBD1 matches 8 bases in the middle. Sequencing was carried out using peripheral blood. The receptor was derived from a woman aged 45-65 years who had recovered from COVID-19. The sequence in DNA is TGTGCCAGCAGCTTGGATCTCGGGCAGGGGGCGCATGGCTACACCTTC. Translated, it gives CASSLDLGQGAHGYTF. This CDR3, with the reference TRBV5-4 and TRBJ1-2 proteins standing in past its ends, gives the full variable domain ETGVTQSPTHLIKTRGQQVTLRCSSQSGHNTVSWYQQALGQGPQFIFQYYREEENGRGNFPPRFSGLQFPNYSSELNVNALELDDSALYLCASSLDLGQGAHGYTFGSGTRLTVV.